This T cell receptor beta chain was obtained from a study of T cell changes during pregnancy in multiple sclerosis. Generated by immunoSEQ multiplex PCR, the TCRdb table keeps only in-frame clones and is missing some. The profile shows more than 65,000 clones, roughly 92% of them singletons. The CDR3 has 14 residues. V dropped 8 bases and J dropped 4 bases, with 15 bases sitting between them. Germline V gene sequence: CDR1 LNHDA, CDR2 SQIVND (reference sequence). The chain employs TRBV19 and TRBJ1-3; D unclear. Here the sequenced sample was peripheral blood, taken in the first trimester of pregnancy. This clonotype was obtained from a female donor with multiple sclerosis, enrolled in a pregnancy study. As DNA, the CDR3 is TGTGCCAGTGGCAGTTCGCCGGAGGGAAACACCATATATTTT. The encoded protein is CASGSSPEGNTIYF.